This T cell receptor (beta chain) comes out of a study of breast tumors, draining lymph nodes, adjacent tissues. CDR1 MNHEY and CDR2 SVGAGI come from the germline V gene. This CDR3 region has 14 residues. The ends were cut back, 2 bases at V and 3 bases at J, with 7 bases in the middle. The table lists this clonotype with many counts. From the multiplex PCR reads, TCRdb called clonotypes with MiXCR, one entry per CDR3 protein. This sample has 50,000 to 75,000 distinct CDR3 sequences; approximately 54% occur once, and the top ten carry roughly a fifth. This rearrangement joins TRBV6-5 to TRBJ2-2; D may be TRBD1 or TRBD2 (5 bases each). This TCR came from a female donor with breast cancer. Some clones in this sample may be carry-over from other donors' samples. Sequenced material: breast tumor tissue. The CDR3 here is CASSYGTHTGELFF. The CDR3, as DNA: TGTGCCAGCAGTTACGGGACCCACACCGGGGAGCTGTTTTTT.